This T cell receptor beta chain was sequenced in a study of cytomegalovirus exposure and HLA in healthy donors. General study results and limits: Among TCR beta chains, those listed as cytomegalovirus-associated numbered more than 150. After further analysis at a later stage, 16,951 TCR beta sequences were associated with HLA alleles at 0.05 false discovery rate. Upon later analysis, HLA-associated TCR beta chains proved more clonally expanded than other, equally common chains.

CDR3 length: 16 residues. Trimming at V came to 5 bases and at J to 3 bases, leaving 8 bases not matched to a gene. Germline CDR1 MNHNY, CDR2 SVGAGI (reference sequence). These donors, healthy bone marrow donors, were studied. It was with 60 Vbeta and 13 Jbeta primers that the PCR ran. Method: immunoSEQ multiplex PCR; TCRdb's copy keeps in-frame clones and lacks some. The data hold 95,000 to 100,000 clones, with 65% to 80% observed a single time. Points on this clone: Antigen: not known.

Material for sequencing was PBMCs. The sequence was obtained from a middle-aged man in good health and CMV-seronegative. This rearrangement joins TRBV6-6 to TRBJ2-7, with TRBD2 identical over 12 bases. The CDR3 DNA sequence: TGTGCCAGCAGTAAGTCCGGGACTAGCGGGTACTACGAGCAGTACTTC. Residues: CASSKSGTSGYYEQYF.